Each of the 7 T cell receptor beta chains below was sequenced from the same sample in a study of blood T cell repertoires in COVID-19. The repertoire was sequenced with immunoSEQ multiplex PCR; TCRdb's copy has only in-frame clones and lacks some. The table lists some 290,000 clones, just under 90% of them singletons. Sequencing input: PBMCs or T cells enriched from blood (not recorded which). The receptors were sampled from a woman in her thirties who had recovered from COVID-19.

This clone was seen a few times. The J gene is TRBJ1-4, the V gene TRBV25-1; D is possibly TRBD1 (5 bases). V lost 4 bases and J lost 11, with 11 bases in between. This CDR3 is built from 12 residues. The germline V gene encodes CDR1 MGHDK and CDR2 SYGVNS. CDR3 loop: CASSGTRGKLFF. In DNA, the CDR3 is TGTGCCAGCAGTGGGACAAGGGGCAAACTGTTTTTT.

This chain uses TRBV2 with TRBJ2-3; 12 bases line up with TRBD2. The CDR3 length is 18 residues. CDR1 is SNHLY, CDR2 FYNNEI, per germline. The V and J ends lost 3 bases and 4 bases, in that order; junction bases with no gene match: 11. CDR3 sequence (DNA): TGTGCCAGCAGTGATTGGCTAGCGGGAGGGCCGTCCCCAGATACGCAGTATTTT. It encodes CASSDWLAGGPSPDTQYF.

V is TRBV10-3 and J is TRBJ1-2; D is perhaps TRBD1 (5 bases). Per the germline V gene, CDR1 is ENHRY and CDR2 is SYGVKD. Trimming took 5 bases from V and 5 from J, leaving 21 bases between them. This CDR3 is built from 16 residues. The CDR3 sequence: CAISFPGKEALYGYTF. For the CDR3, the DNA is TGTGCCATCAGTTTCCCAGGGAAAGAAGCCTTATATGGCTACACCTTC.

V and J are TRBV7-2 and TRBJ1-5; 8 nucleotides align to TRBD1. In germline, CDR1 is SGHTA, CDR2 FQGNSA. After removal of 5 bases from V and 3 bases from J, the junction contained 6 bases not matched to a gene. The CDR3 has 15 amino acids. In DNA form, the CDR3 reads TGTGCCAGCAGCACAGGGACAGGTTTCAATCAGCCCCAGCATTTT. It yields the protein CASSTGTGFNQPQHF.

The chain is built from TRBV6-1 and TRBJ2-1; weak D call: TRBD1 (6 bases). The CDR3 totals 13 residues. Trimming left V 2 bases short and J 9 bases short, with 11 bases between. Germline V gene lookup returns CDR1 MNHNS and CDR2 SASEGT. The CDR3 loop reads CASSETRDTEQFF. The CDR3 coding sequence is TGTGCCAGCAGTGAAACCCGGGACACTGAGCAGTTCTTC.

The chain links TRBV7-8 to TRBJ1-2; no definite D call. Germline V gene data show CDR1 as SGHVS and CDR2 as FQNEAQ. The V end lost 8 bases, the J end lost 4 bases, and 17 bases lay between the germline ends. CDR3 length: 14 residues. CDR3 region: CASLRAPDSYGYTF. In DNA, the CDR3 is TGTGCCAGCTTGCGGGCCCCAGATTCCTATGGCTACACCTTC. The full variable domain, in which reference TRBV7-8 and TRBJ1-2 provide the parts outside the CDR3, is GAGVSQSPRYKVAKRGQDVALRCDPISGHVSLFWYQQALGQGPEFLTYFQNEAQLDKSGLPSDRFFAERPEGSVSTLKIQRTQQEDSAVYLCASLRAPDSYGYTFGSGTRLTVV.

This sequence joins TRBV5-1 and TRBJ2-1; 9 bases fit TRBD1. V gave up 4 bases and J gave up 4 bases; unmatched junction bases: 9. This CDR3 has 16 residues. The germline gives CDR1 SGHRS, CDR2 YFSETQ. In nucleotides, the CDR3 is TGCGCCAGCAGCCTACACCCGGGACAGGGTTACAATGAGCAGTTCTTC. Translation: CASSLHPGQGYNEQFF.